The 9 T cell receptor beta chains presented below share a single source sample, sequenced in a study of vaccination effects on CD4 cells after COVID-19. Measured with immunoSEQ multiplex PCR; TCRdb has only the in-frame clones, and not every one. This sample has some 40,000 clones; roughly 80% occur once, and the top ten carry less than 3.5%. These TCRs' antigens remain unknown. The authors isolated CD4+ T cells after about 10 days of culture. This sample comprised CD4+ T cells from PBMCs cultured without peptide, obtained before COVID-19 vaccination. These receptors were collected from a human donor who received a COVID-19 vaccine.

The gene calls are TRBV4-1 and TRBJ2-7, with TRBD2 identical over 9 bases. CDR1 and CDR2 from the germline V gene are MGHRA and YSYEKL. The CDR3 is made up of 18 amino acids. The ends lost 3 bases at V and 2 bases at J; junction bases unmatched: 14. CDR3 protein: CASSHDITGLARTYEQYV. CDR3 sequence (DNA): TGCGCCAGCAGCCACGATATAACGGGACTAGCCCGAACCTACGAGCAGTACGTC.

The rearrangement joins TRBV5-1 to TRBJ2-2; unclear D gene. The CDR3 consists of 14 residues. V was shortened by 4 bases and J by 8 bases, with 15 bases between the two germline ends. Per the germline V gene, CDR1 is SGHRS and CDR2 is YFSETQ. The CDR3 loop reads CASSPGDLRGELFF. CDR3 nucleotides: TGCGCCAGCAGCCCCGGTGACCTACGGGGGGAGCTGTTTTTT.

The genes are TRBV6-6 and TRBJ2-1; TRBD1 matches 8 bases. This CDR3 has 13 amino acids. CDR1 is MNHNY and CDR2 is SVGAGI in the germline V gene (reference sequence). Losses at the gene ends were 5 bases for V and 7 bases for J; bases not matched to a gene: 4. CDR3 coding DNA: TGTGCCAGCAGTCCCCGACAGGGGAATGAGCAGTTCTTC. Its translation is CASSPRQGNEQFF.

The rearrangement links TRBV5-1 to TRBJ1-3; D is ambiguous. Trimming shortened V by 4 bases and J by 1 base, and 15 bases separated the two germline ends. There are 16 residues in the CDR3. Germline V CDR1 and CDR2: SGHRS, YFSETQ. CDR3 region: CASSASTIRSGNTIYF. The DNA of the CDR3 is TGCGCCAGCAGCGCTTCCACAATCCGGTCTGGAAACACCATATATTTT.

The chain employs TRBV3-1 (or the pseudogene TRBV3-2) and TRBJ1-6; no reliable D call. V gave up 3 bases and J gave up 8 bases, with 17 bases separating them. This CDR3 has 16 residues. Germline CDR1 and CDR2: LGHDT and YNNKEL (reference sequence). The CDR3 is CASSQPPQARDSPLHF. In DNA form, the CDR3 reads TGTGCCAGCAGCCAGCCCCCGCAGGCTCGGGATTCACCCCTCCACTTT.

The V call is TRBV6-1, the J call TRBJ2-1; D is unclear. With 3 bases removed from V and 0 bases from J, the gap between germline ends came to 9 bases. Germline CDR1 reads MNHNS; CDR2 reads SASEGT. This CDR3 has 15 amino acids. The CDR3 here is CASSDRASSYNEQFF. CDR3 DNA: TGTGCCAGCAGTGATAGGGCGAGCTCCTACAATGAGCAGTTCTTC.

This clone came up a few times. The J gene is TRBJ1-2, the V gene TRBV5-1, with 11 nucleotides matching TRBD1. The junction had 6 bases not matched to a gene; V was cut back by 4 bases and J by 7 bases. This CDR3 has 14 amino acids. Germline assignment: CDR1 SGHRS and CDR2 YFSETQ. The CDR3 region has the DNA TGCGCCAGCAGCACAGGACAGGGGGCGTTTGGCTACACCTTC. Encoded protein: CASSTGQGAFGYTF.

V is TRBV6-5 and J is TRBJ2-2; D gene uncertain. CDR1 is MNHEY, CDR2 SVGAGI, per germline. The CDR3 is 15 residues long. V lost 2 bases, J lost 3 bases, and 10 bases lay in between. CDR3 nucleotide sequence: TGTGCCAGCAGTTACAGGGTCTCGCACACCGGGGAGCTGTTTTTT. The encoded protein is CASSYRVSHTGELFF.

In its sample, this clone was seen once. This rearrangement joins TRBV28 to TRBJ1-2, with D possibly TRBD1 on 6 matching bases. The CDR3 extends over 13 amino acids. Germline loops: CDR1 MDHEN, CDR2 SYDVKM. Between the trimmed V and J ends, which lost 7 bases and 4 bases, there was a span of 13 bases. Here the CDR3 reads CASTFGRGYGYTF. CDR3 nucleotides: TGTGCCAGCACCTTCGGCAGGGGCTATGGCTACACCTTC.